The sequence of this TCR beta chain was determined in a study of T cells in Graves' hyperthyroidism and ophthalmopathy. CDR1 and CDR2 (germline): KGHSH, LQKENI. The V segment lost 3 bases and the J segment 8 bases; nucleotides outside the gene matches: 5. The CDR3 spans 15 residues. Progressors' blood was drawn at hyperthyroidism diagnosis, before ophthalmopathy symptoms. This clonotype has at least ten counts. Antigen unknown. Amplification yielded TCR beta CDR3 regions, with RNA transcripts as the source. TCR CDR3 regions were first amplified by RT-PCR with HTBI primers. TCRdb processed the multiplex PCR reads anew with MiXCR; each CDR3 protein has one entry. The table lists about 720,000 distinct CDR3 sequences, approximately 19% of them singletons. Study findings and constraints: Separating ophthalmopathy from stable hyperthyroidism was achieved by a 13 V-J model. In validation, the model predicted ophthalmopathy. These predictions came a median approximately six months before onset.

This clonotype was obtained from a woman aged 50 to 65 with Graves' hyperthyroidism that later progressed to Graves' ophthalmopathy. The source material was blood. V usage is TRBV18 and J usage is TRBJ2-1; 12 nucleotides line up with TRBD1. The CDR3 bases are TGTGCCAGCTCACCTGGGACAGGGGGCTGGTATGAGCAGTTCTTC. Translating gives CASSPGTGGWYEQFF.